Following are 15 T cell receptor beta chains from one sample sequenced in a study of OX40 agonist ivuxolimab in advanced cancers. Library creation used the immunoSEQ multiplex PCR assay. TCRdb retrieved this table from immuneACCESS and kept in-frame rearrangements only. Not all clones are present; in checked studies, unresolved V genes account for under half, and no reason is known for the remainder. This sample gives 75,000 to 90,000 clones in total; roughly 92% of them show up just once. Together, the top ten hold 0.95% to 1.3% of the sample. The sequencing here drew on CD4+ or CD8+ T cells sorted from blood, taken in a trial of the OX40 agonist ivuxolimab. The receptors stem from an adult with an advanced solid tumor such as melanoma, head and neck, liver or kidney cancer.

J is TRBJ1-2 and V is TRBV19, with D perhaps matching TRBD1 (5 bases). The germline CDR1 and CDR2 sequences are LNHDA and SQIVND (reference sequence). V lost 5 bases and J 5 bases, leaving 12 bases between the germline ends. The CDR3 extends over 13 amino acids. The CDR3 DNA is TGTGCCAGTAGTCTTGGGCAGGGTTATGGCTACACCTTC. It yields the protein CASSLGQGYGYTF.

V gene TRBV28 combines with J gene TRBJ2-7; TRBD2 might be the D (5 bases). V lost 6 bases and J lost 4, with 13 bases in between. CDR1 is MDHEN, CDR2 SYDVKM, per germline. This CDR3 comprises 13 residues. CDR3 protein: CASRDGWRYEQYF. Here the CDR3 DNA reads TGTGCCAGCAGAGACGGGTGGAGGTACGAGCAGTACTTC.

CDR3 sequence: CASSVAYEQYF. The CDR3 nucleotides read TGTGCCAGCAGCGTGGCCTACGAGCAGTACTTC. This sequence joins TRBV7-2 and TRBJ2-7; no clear D. The CDR3 is 11 amino acids. Germline loops: CDR1 SGHTA, CDR2 FQGNSA. Trimming left V 5 bases short and J 2 bases short, with 4 bases between.

This clone was detected once. The chain couples TRBV21-1 to TRBJ1-6. TRBV21-1 is deemed a pseudogene. The CDR3 has 15 amino acids. The chain's CDR3 is CASKGGAGGNSPLHF. CDR3 DNA sequence: TGTGCCAGCAAGGGCGGGGCAGGCGGGAATTCACCCCTCCACTTT.

The rearrangement joins TRBV27 to TRBJ1-3, with D unclear. Trimming left V 4 bases short and J 8 bases short, with 21 bases between. From germline, CDR1 is MNHEY and CDR2 SMNVEV (reference sequence). The CDR3 is made up of 16 amino acids. CDR3 in DNA: TGTGCCAGCAGTTCCCTTTGGACTCCCACTGGGTACACCATATATTTT. Translated, it gives CASSSLWTPTGYTIYF.

This clone was seen just once. The CDR3 sequence: CAWSVSVNEQFF. The CDR3 nucleotides are TGTGCCTGGAGTGTTTCGGTTAATGAGCAGTTCTTC. The genes are TRBV30 and TRBJ2-1; the D is unclear. The CDR3 covers 12 residues. V was trimmed by 0 bases and J by 7 bases, leaving 7 bases between them. Germline CDR1 is GTSNPN and CDR2 is SVGIG (reference sequence).

This chain uses TRBV19 with TRBJ2-2; 9 bases match TRBD2. The CDR3 is 15 residues long. With V trimmed by 4 bases and J by 5 bases, 5 bases remained unmatched. The germline gives CDR1 LNHDA, CDR2 SQIVND (reference sequence). Here the CDR3 reads CASSTGLAGTGELFF. The CDR3 nucleotides read TGTGCCAGTAGTACGGGACTAGCAGGGACCGGGGAGCTGTTTTTT.

The chain couples TRBV28 to TRBJ2-7; 12 nucleotides line up with TRBD2. After removal of 7 bases from V and 0 bases from J, the junction contained 4 bases not matched to a gene. Per the germline V gene, CDR1 is MDHEN and CDR2 is SYDVKM. The CDR3 has 15 amino acids. The CDR3 region has the DNA TGTGCCAGCACCCAACTAGCGGGAGGCTCCTACGAGCAGTACTTC. It specifies CASTQLAGGSYEQYF.

This chain joins TRBV29-1 and TRBJ1-2; perhaps TRBD1 as D (5 bases). V was cut by 4 bases and J by 1 base, with 7 bases left in between. This CDR3 region has 12 residues. The germline V gene has CDR1 SQVTM and CDR2 ANQGSEA. Here the CDR3 DNA reads TGCAGCGTTGGAGACAGTAACTATGGCTACACCTTC. Its protein product is CSVGDSNYGYTF.

The chain is built from TRBV11-3 and TRBJ1-6, with a weak D call TRBD1 (5 bases). V lost 5 bases and J 14 bases, leaving 16 bases between the germline ends. This CDR3 is 13 amino acids long. Germline loops: CDR1 SGHNT, CDR2 YENEEA. The CDR3 reads CASSPDTLETLHF. In DNA, the CDR3 is TGTGCCAGCAGCCCGGACACCCTAGAGACCCTCCACTTT. Combining the CDR3 with reference TRBV11-3 and TRBJ1-6 gives the whole variable domain EAGVVQSPRYKIIEKKQPVAFWCNPISGHNTLYWYLQNLGQGPELLIRYENEEAVDDSQLPKDRFSAERLKGVDSTLKIQPAELGDSAVYLCASSPDTLETLHFGNGTRLTVT.

This sequence joins TRBV11-3 and TRBJ1-2, with D possibly TRBD1 on 5 matching bases. The V gene's germline CDR1 is SGHNT and CDR2 YENEEA. The CDR3 is made up of 15 amino acids. V was pared by 5 bases and J by 0 bases, with 13 bases between. The CDR3: CASSRDAQANYGYTF. Here the CDR3 DNA reads TGTGCCAGCAGCCGGGACGCCCAAGCTAACTATGGCTACACCTTC.

The V and J genes are TRBV5-1 and TRBJ1-1; tentative D call: TRBD1 (5 bases). Germline values: CDR1 SGHRS, CDR2 YFSETQ. The V end was cut by 0 bases, the J end by 1 base, with 10 bases between. The CDR3 has 15 residues. DNA of the CDR3: TGCGCCAGCAGCTTGGCAGACAGATCGAACACTGAAGCTTTCTTT. Translation: CASSLADRSNTEAFF.

V gene TRBV7-2 combines with J gene TRBJ2-5; TRBD2 agrees at 10 bases. The CDR3 covers 16 residues. CDR1 and CDR2 from the germline V gene are SGHTA and FQGNSA. J was trimmed by 4 bases and V by 3 bases; bases with no gene match: 8. CDR3 sequence: CASSFLAGVVRETQYF. CDR3 sequence (DNA): TGTGCCAGCAGCTTCCTAGCGGGAGTAGTAAGAGAGACCCAGTACTTC.

This CDR3 is CASSFSSGSQETQYF. The CDR3 DNA is TGCGCCAGCAGCTTCTCTAGCGGGAGCCAAGAGACCCAGTACTTC. The chain employs TRBV5-1 and TRBJ2-5; 10 bases are a match to TRBD2. V trimming: 2 bases; J trimming: 1 base; junction bases outside the gene matches: 2. CDR1 SGHRS and CDR2 YFSETQ come from the germline V gene. The CDR3 runs 15 residues.

The chain is built from TRBV7-2 and TRBJ1-5; 8 bases match TRBD1. Germline trimming cut 5 bases from V and 7 bases from J; bases unmatched to any gene: 7. The CDR3 spans 14 residues. The V gene's germline CDR1 is SGHTA and CDR2 FQGNSA. The CDR3 is CASSPRTGSQPQHF. In DNA, the CDR3 is TGTGCCAGCAGCCCTAGGACAGGGAGCCAGCCCCAGCATTTT. Using reference TRBV7-2 and TRBJ1-5 for the parts outside the CDR3, the full variable domain is GAGVSQSPSNKVTEKGKDVELRCDPISGHTALYWYRQSLGQGLEFLIYFQGNSAPDKSGLPSDRFSAERTGGSVSTLTIQRTQQEDSAVYLCASSPRTGSQPQHFGDGTRLSIL.